This is a list of T cell receptor beta chains from one sample in a study of T cells after yellow fever vaccination. TCRdb recomputed calls from the 5' RACE reads with MiXCR, one row per CDR3 protein. The repertoire includes a few hundred thousand distinct CDR3 sequences, approximately 3.8% of them detected once, and around 20% sits in the top ten. This specimen was PBMCs, taken on the day of the yellow fever booster vaccination. Every receptor here comes from a young man who received the YFV17D yellow fever vaccine. The CDR3 runs from the conserved cysteine through the conserved F or W. Fields, in order: clone size, V gene, D gene, J gene, CDR3 DNA, CDR3 protein. A D gene is named only where the DNA matches it firmly. The listing skips clone size in some rows; elsewhere it reads once, few, many or a size class.

many	TRBV15	.	TRBJ2-7	TGTGCCACCAGCAGAGCCCGGGGGAGCTCCTACGAGCAGTACTTC	CATSRARGSSYEQYF
many	TRBV20-1	.	TRBJ1-4	TGCAGTGCTAGTGGTGCGTCAGGTGAAAAACTGTTTTTT	CSASGASGEKLFF
many	TRBV29-1	TRBD1	TRBJ2-7	TGCAGCGTCGGGACAGGTACAACCCACGAGCAGTACTTC	CSVGTGTTHEQYF
.	TRBV6-2/TRBV6-3	.	TRBJ2-3	TGTGCCAGCAGTTACTCCAAGGGATTGAGAGGCGGCACAGATACGCAGTATTTT	CASSYSKGLRGGTDTQYF
.	TRBV12-3/TRBV12-4	.	TRBJ2-7	TGTGCCAGCAGTTTCGACCTCACCAGCTCGCGGGAGCAGTACTTC	CASSFDLTSSREQYF
few	TRBV4-1	.	TRBJ2-2	TGCGCCAGCAGCCAAGGTCCTTTTACCGGGGAGCTGTTTTTT	CASSQGPFTGELFF
few	TRBV11-2	TRBD2	TRBJ2-3	TGTGCCAGCAGCCGGGGGGGCTGGACAGATACGCAGTATTTT	CASSRGGWTDTQYF
many	TRBV27	.	TRBJ1-2	TGTGCCAGCACAACGACGGACAGAAGGGGATATGGCTACACCTTC	CASTTTDRRGYGYTF
many	TRBV11-2	.	TRBJ1-1	TGTGCCAGCAGCCAAATACGGTTGAACACTGAAGCTTTCTTT	CASSQIRLNTEAFF
few	TRBV19	TRBD1	TRBJ1-2	TGTGCCAGTCGGCAGCGGGGACAGGGTGAAGGCTACACCTTC	CASRQRGQGEGYTF
many	TRBV10-3	.	TRBJ2-2	TGTGCCATCAGAGGAAGATGGAGCACCGGGGAGCTGTTTTTT	CAIRGRWSTGELFF
many	TRBV6-6	.	TRBJ2-1	TGTGCCAGCAGCCCACAGGGAAGGGGGAATGAGCAGTTCTTC	CASSPQGRGNEQFF
many	TRBV5-1	.	TRBJ2-1	TGCGCCAGCAGCTTGGGGACCGTGTCGGATGAGCAGTTCTTC	CASSLGTVSDEQFF
.	TRBV18	.	TRBJ2-3	TGTGCCAGCTCACCACTCATATTGTCCCAGCCGAGCACAGATACGCAGTATTTT	CASSPLILSQPSTDTQYF
many	TRBV29-1	TRBD2	TRBJ2-3	TGCAGCGTTGTAAGAGTAGCGGGGAGCACAGATACGCAGTATTTT	CSVVRVAGSTDTQYF
.	TRBV12-3/TRBV12-4	TRBD1	TRBJ2-1	TGTGCCAGCAGGACAGGGGCTGAGCAGTTCTTC	CASRTGAEQFF
.	TRBV28	.	TRBJ1-1	TGTGCCACCACTGGGACGGTGAATGAAGCTTTCTTT	CATTGTVNEAFF
many	TRBV5-1	.	TRBJ1-1	TGCGCCAGCAGCTTGGACGGGTTCCAGGGTTTAAACACTGAAGCTTTCTTT	CASSLDGFQGLNTEAFF
many	TRBV12-3/TRBV12-4	.	TRBJ2-1	TGTGCCAGCAGTCAATCCGGGCTTGAGCAGTTCTTC	CASSQSGLEQFF
.	TRBV6-5	.	TRBJ1-2	TGTGCCAGCAGGAACAGGGAAGGTGGGAACTATGGCTACACCTTC	CASRNREGGNYGYTF
many	TRBV6-1	.	TRBJ2-2	TGTGCCAGCAGCCTTTATGGGGGCCAGGGGACCGGGGAGCTGTTTTTT	CASSLYGGQGTGELFF
.	TRBV10-3	TRBD2	TRBJ2-3	TGTGCCGCCCCGACTAGCGGGGGGGCGAATACGCAGTATTTT	CAAPTSGGANTQYF
few	TRBV28	TRBD1	TRBJ1-2	TGTGCCAGCGGCAACAGGGGAAACTATGGCTACACCTTC	CASGNRGNYGYTF
few	TRBV6-5	.	TRBJ1-2	TGTGCCAGCAGCCGATCAAAATCCGACAGTTACGGCTACACCTTC	CASSRSKSDSYGYTF
many	TRBV12-3/TRBV12-4	.	TRBJ2-7	TGTGCCAGCAGTCCGGACAGATCCTACGAGCAGTACTTC	CASSPDRSYEQYF
.	TRBV6-5	.	TRBJ2-1	TGTGCCAGCAGTCAACAGGGAACCAATGAGCAGTTCTTC	CASSQQGTNEQFF
many	TRBV20-1	.	TRBJ2-1	TGCAGTGCTCAACCCGGGGCACTCTACAATGAGCAGTTCTTC	CSAQPGALYNEQFF
many	TRBV6-6	.	TRBJ2-5	TGTGCCAGCAGAATCCAAGAGACCCAGTACTTC	CASRIQETQYF
few	TRBV28	TRBD1	TRBJ1-3	TGTGCCAGCAGTCTTGGGGACAGGGTGGCCGGAAACACCATATATTTT	CASSLGDRVAGNTIYF
many	TRBV6-2/TRBV6-3	.	TRBJ2-7	TGTGCCAGCGGCCGCCCGGGGCTACCCTACGAGCAGTACTTC	CASGRPGLPYEQYF
.	TRBV2	.	TRBJ2-7	TGTGCCAGCAGACGCCGTTGGTTGGACTACGAGCAGTACTTC	CASRRRWLDYEQYF
.	TRBV12-3/TRBV12-4	.	TRBJ1-6	TGTGCCAGCAGTTCGGTCAGGGAAGGTTCACCCCTCCACTTT	CASSSVREGSPLHF
.	TRBV4-3	TRBD2	TRBJ2-1	TGCGCCAGCAGCCAAGATATCCAGGAAACGGGGGGACGGGGCACCAATGAGCAGTTCTTC	CASSQDIQETGGRGTNEQFF
many	TRBV7-9	TRBD1	TRBJ2-7	TGTGCCAGCAGCTCGGGACAGGGGACCTCCTACGAGCAGTACTTC	CASSSGQGTSYEQYF
many	TRBV18	.	TRBJ1-2	TGTGCCAGCTCACCCCTATTCGACTATGGCTACACCTTC	CASSPLFDYGYTF
few	TRBV4-3	.	TRBJ2-2	TGCGCCAGCAGCCAAGACGTTGGCGCCGGGGAGCTGTTTTTT	CASSQDVGAGELFF
few	TRBV2	.	TRBJ2-1	TGTGCCAGCCATGGGAACTGGGGTGAGCAGTTCTTC	CASHGNWGEQFF
many	TRBV5-6	TRBD1	TRBJ1-5	TGTGCCAGCAGCCCGACAGGGTTACAGCCCCAGCATTTT	CASSPTGLQPQHF
many	TRBV7-9	.	TRBJ2-7	TGTGCCAGCAGCTTACCTGGGGGCGGTGGATACGAGCAGTACTTC	CASSLPGGGGYEQYF
.	TRBV5-6	.	TRBJ2-1	TGTGCCAGCAGGACGACAGCGAGCTCCTACAATGAGCAGTTCTTC	CASRTTASSYNEQFF
many	TRBV25-1	TRBD2	TRBJ2-7	TGTGCCAGCAGTGGGATTAGCGGGGGGGCCCAAGCCTACGAGCAGTACTTC	CASSGISGGAQAYEQYF
few	TRBV5-1	.	TRBJ2-5	TGCGCCAGCAGCGCCCCGTTGGAGACCCAGTACTTC	CASSAPLETQYF
many	TRBV5-1	.	TRBJ2-5	TGTGCCAGCAGCTTCCAAGAGACCCAGTACTTC	CASSFQETQYF
few	TRBV5-1	TRBD1	TRBJ1-2	TGCGCCAGCAGCTTGGCTGGGACAGTCAACGATGGCTACACCTTC	CASSLAGTVNDGYTF